These 18 T cell receptor beta chains were all obtained from the same sample, sequenced in a study of shared clonotypes between healthy human individuals. Naive CD8 cells comprised CD45RO-negative, CCR7-positively selected cells, excluding terminally differentiated effector memory CD45RA+ cells. Profiling relied on immunoSEQ multiplex PCR, and the TCRdb table lists in-frame clones only, not all of them. The top ten clones hold roughly 1.7% of a sample with about 2,200,000 clones, roughly 91% of them seen once. Sequences were obtained from naive CD8+ T cells from PBMCs. Every receptor here comes from a young man in good health. Some clones in this sample may be carry-over from other donors' samples.

The V and J genes are TRBV28 and TRBJ2-6; D might be TRBD1 (6 bases). The length of the CDR3 is 24 residues. Germline assignment: CDR1 MDHEN and CDR2 SYDVKM. Trimming took off 3 bases at V and 0 bases at J, with 33 bases between the two ends. The CDR3 nucleotides are TGTGCCAGCAGTTTCATTTGGGCAACAGGGTTAGGTCCGAACACCAGCTCTGGGGCCAACGTCCTGACTTTC. Protein: CASSFIWATGLGPNTSSGANVLTF.

Only one count was recorded for this clone. The chain is built from TRBV9 and TRBJ2-2, with D perhaps being TRBD1 or TRBD2 (5 bases each). The CDR3 has 14 residues. The germline V gene has CDR1 SGDLS and CDR2 YYNGEE. Trimming pared 9 bases from V and 2 bases from J, leaving 14 bases between. The CDR3 DNA follows: TGTGCCACCAGTGTTGGGGGTAACACCGGGGAGCTGTTTTTT. Its translation: CATSVGGNTGELFF.

The chain combines TRBV13 with TRBJ1-4; D call uncertain. Trimming took 6 bases from V and 6 from J, leaving 11 bases between them. CDR1 is PRHDT and CDR2 is FYEKMQ in the germline V gene (reference sequence). CDR3 size: 13 residues. This CDR3 reads CASRARGYEKLFF. The CDR3 DNA sequence: TGTGCCAGCAGGGCGAGAGGGTATGAAAAACTGTTTTTT.

The chain employs TRBV7-3 and TRBJ2-7; 7 bases are shared with TRBD2. Unmatched junction bases numbered 13, after V lost 5 bases and J lost 6 bases. In germline, CDR1 is SGHTA, CDR2 FQGTGA. The length of the CDR3 is 15 residues. CDR3 in DNA: TGTGCCAGCAGCGCGACGGGACTACCTCCTTCCGAGCAGTACTTC. It specifies CASSATGLPPSEQYF.

The chain carries TRBV7-2 and TRBJ2-7, with D tentatively TRBD1 or TRBD2 (5 bases each). Germline CDR1 SGHTA, CDR2 FQGNSA. The CDR3 covers 15 residues. Trimming cost V 3 bases and J 0 bases, with 12 bases left between them. In nucleotides, the CDR3 is TGTGCCAGCAGCTTTTTTTTCGGGGCCTCCTACGAGCAGTACTTC. This translates into CASSFFFGASYEQYF. The variable domain in full, with the rest retrieved from reference TRBV7-2 and TRBJ2-7, is GAGVSQSPSNKVTEKGKDVELRCDPISGHTALYWYRQSLGQGLEFLIYFQGNSAPDKSGLPSDRFSAERTGGSVSTLTIQRTQQEDSAVYLCASSFFFGASYEQYFGPGTRLTVT.

The V call is TRBV27, the J call TRBJ1-5; tentative D call: TRBD1 (5 bases). The CDR3 is 13 amino acids. Germline V gives CDR1 MNHEY, CDR2 SMNVEV (reference sequence). Deletions cut 6 bases from V and 6 bases from J, with 12 bases between. The CDR3 loop is CASRIGGGQPQHF. The CDR3 DNA reads TGTGCCAGCAGGATCGGGGGTGGTCAGCCCCAGCATTTT.

This clone has just a few counts. This chain uses TRBV9 with TRBJ1-2; 7 bases fit TRBD1. V trimming: 4 bases; J trimming: 7 bases; junction bases outside the gene matches: 10. This CDR3 has 14 amino acids. Germline values: CDR1 SGDLS, CDR2 YYNGEE. The CDR3 sequence is CASSPGDRGVGYTF. In DNA, the CDR3 is TGTGCCAGCAGCCCAGGGGACAGAGGCGTTGGCTACACCTTC.

V is TRBV7-8 and J is TRBJ2-7; 14 bases align to TRBD2. The trim removed 2 bases at V and 0 bases at J, leaving 3 bases unmatched. Per the germline V gene, CDR1 is SGHVS and CDR2 is FQNEAQ. This CDR3 has 17 residues. CDR3 protein: CASSLRLAGGSSYEQYF. CDR3 in DNA: TGTGCCAGCAGCTTACGACTAGCGGGAGGGAGCTCCTACGAGCAGTACTTC. Full variable domain (missing parts from reference TRBV7-8 and TRBJ2-7): GAGVSQSPRYKVAKRGQDVALRCDPISGHVSLFWYQQALGQGPEFLTYFQNEAQLDKSGLPSDRFFAERPEGSVSTLKIQRTQQEDSAVYLCASSLRLAGGSSYEQYFGPGTRLTVT.

The genes are TRBV5-5 and TRBJ1-1; D remains ambiguous. Trimming removed 7 bases at V and 1 base at J, with 5 bases between. The CDR3 runs to 11 residues. CDR1 SGHKS and CDR2 YYEKEE come from the germline V gene (reference sequence). The CDR3 DNA is TGTGCCAGCCATGGGAACACTGAAGCTTTCTTT. Its protein product is CASHGNTEAFF.

In this sample, this clone turned up once. The chain is built from TRBV7-3 and TRBJ2-1, with D tentatively TRBD2 (7 bases). CDR3 length: 15 residues. V shed 5 bases and J shed 6 bases, with 17 bases lying between them. Germline V gene lookup returns CDR1 SGHTA and CDR2 FQGTGA. The DNA for the CDR3 is TGTGCCAGCAGCCCCCAACGGGGGGCCGGCAATGAGCAGTTCTTC. Its protein product is CASSPQRGAGNEQFF.

This chain joins TRBV11-2 and TRBJ2-1, with D possibly TRBD2 on 6 matching bases. The length of the CDR3 is 16 residues. Per the germline V gene, CDR1 is SGHAT and CDR2 is FQNNGV. Deletions cut 1 base from V and 5 bases from J, with 15 bases between. CDR3 coding DNA: TGTGCCAGCAGCTTAGGGATGCTAGCGCCGCACAATGAGCAGTTCTTC. Protein: CASSLGMLAPHNEQFF.

This clone was picked up one time. This chain links TRBV28 with TRBJ1-2; the D gene is possibly TRBD1 (6 bases). Germline values: CDR1 MDHEN, CDR2 SYDVKM. The V gene lost 10 bases and the J gene lost 0 bases, with 15 bases spanning the gap. This CDR3 is 14 amino acids long. The CDR3 protein is CATYGQNPNYGYTF. The CDR3 bases are TGTGCCACTTACGGACAGAACCCTAACTATGGCTACACCTTC.

This sequence joins TRBV11-2 and TRBJ1-4; TRBD1 agrees at 11 bases. With V trimmed by 3 bases and J by 5 bases, 5 bases remained unmatched. The germline gives CDR1 SGHAT, CDR2 FQNNGV. The CDR3 is 16 amino acids. CDR3: CASSLGTGGKNEKLFF. The DNA of the CDR3 is TGTGCCAGCAGCTTGGGGACAGGGGGGAAAAATGAAAAACTGTTTTTT.

This clone came up once. J is TRBJ2-1 and V is TRBV7-9; tentative D call: TRBD2 (5 bases). CDR1 and CDR2 from the germline V gene are SEHNR and FQNEAQ (reference sequence). V was cut by 7 bases and J by 2 bases, with 12 bases left in between. CDR3 length: 14 amino acids. As DNA, the CDR3 is TGTGCCAGCACCCTGGAGGTCCCCTACAATGAGCAGTTCTTC. Translating it yields CASTLEVPYNEQFF.

The chain couples TRBV27 to TRBJ1-5, with a possible D match to TRBD1 (6 bases). The length of the CDR3 is 15 residues. The V end lost 6 bases, the J end lost 1 base, and 13 bases lay between the germline ends. CDR1 MNHEY and CDR2 SMNVEV come from the germline V gene (reference sequence). CDR3 amino acids: CASRPGGRSNQPQHF. The CDR3 DNA is TGTGCCAGCAGACCTGGGGGCAGGAGCAATCAGCCCCAGCATTTT.

With regard to this clone: In the same sample, other DNA sequences code for this CDR3. V and J are TRBV7-6 and TRBJ2-7; D gene uncertain. The germline V gene has CDR1 SGHVS and CDR2 FNYEAQ. The CDR3 is 14 amino acids. Trimming took off 0 bases at V and 0 bases at J, with 6 bases between the two ends. The CDR3 DNA is TGTGCCAGCAGCTTAGCTGGCAGCTCCTACGAGCAGTACTTC. Protein: CASSLAGSSYEQYF. Drawing the rest from reference TRBV7-6 and TRBJ2-7, the complete variable domain is GAGVSQSPRYKVTKRGQDVALRCDPISGHVSLYWYRQALGQGPEFLTYFNYEAQQDKSGLPNDRFSAERPEGSISTLTIQRTEQRDSAMYRCASSLAGSSYEQYFGPGTRLTVT.

The chain couples TRBV7-9 to TRBJ2-1; the D call may be TRBD1 or TRBD2 (6 bases each). This CDR3 spans 13 amino acids. Per the germline V gene, CDR1 is SEHNR and CDR2 is FQNEAQ (reference sequence). V dropped 11 bases and J dropped 0 bases, with 11 bases sitting between them. The CDR3 loop is CAGRDTSYNEQFF. CDR3 bases: TGTGCCGGGCGGGACACCTCCTACAATGAGCAGTTCTTC.

This rearrangement joins TRBV7-9 to TRBJ2-7, with TRBD1 matching over 9 bases. Germline values: CDR1 SEHNR, CDR2 FQNEAQ (reference sequence). The CDR3 runs to 16 residues. The V gene end was trimmed by 5 bases and the J gene end by 5 bases; junction bases not matched to a gene: 13. The CDR3 DNA reads TGTGCCAGCAGCCCCTCCGCGGGACAGGGACAAGACGAGCAGTACTTC. The encoded protein is CASSPSAGQGQDEQYF. The complete variable domain, with remaining parts taken from reference TRBV7-9 and TRBJ2-7, reads DTGVSQNPRHKITKRGQNVTFRCDPISEHNRLYWYRQTLGQGPEFLTYFQNEAQLEKSRLLSDRFSAERPKGSFSTLEIQRTEQGDSAMYLCASSPSAGQGQDEQYFGPGTRLTVT.